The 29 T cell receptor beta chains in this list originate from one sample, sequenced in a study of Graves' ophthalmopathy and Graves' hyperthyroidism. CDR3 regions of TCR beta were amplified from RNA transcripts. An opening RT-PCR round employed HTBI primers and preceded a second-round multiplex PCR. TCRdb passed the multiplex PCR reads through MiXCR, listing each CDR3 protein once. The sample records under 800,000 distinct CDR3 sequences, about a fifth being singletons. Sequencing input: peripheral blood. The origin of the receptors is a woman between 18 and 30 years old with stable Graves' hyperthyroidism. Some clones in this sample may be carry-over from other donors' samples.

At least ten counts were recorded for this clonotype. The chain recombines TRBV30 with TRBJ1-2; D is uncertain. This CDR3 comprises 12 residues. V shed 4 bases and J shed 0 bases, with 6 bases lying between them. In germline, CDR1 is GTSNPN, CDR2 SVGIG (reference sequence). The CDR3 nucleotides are TGTGCCTGGAAGAAGGCTAACTATGGCTACACCTTC. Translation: CAWKKANYGYTF.

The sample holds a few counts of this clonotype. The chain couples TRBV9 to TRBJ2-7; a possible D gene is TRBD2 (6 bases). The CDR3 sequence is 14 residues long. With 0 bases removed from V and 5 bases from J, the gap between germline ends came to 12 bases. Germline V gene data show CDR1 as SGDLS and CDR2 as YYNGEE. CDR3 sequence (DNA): TGTGCCAGCAGCGTAGTGGGGGGAACGGACGAGCAGTACTTC. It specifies CASSVVGGTDEQYF.

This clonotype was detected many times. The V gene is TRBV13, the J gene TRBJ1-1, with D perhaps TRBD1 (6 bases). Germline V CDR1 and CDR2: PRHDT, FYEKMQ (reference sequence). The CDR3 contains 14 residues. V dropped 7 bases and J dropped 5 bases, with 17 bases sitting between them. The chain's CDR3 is CASNFRTARTEAFF. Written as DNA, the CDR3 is TGTGCCAGCAACTTCCGGACAGCGAGGACTGAAGCTTTCTTT.

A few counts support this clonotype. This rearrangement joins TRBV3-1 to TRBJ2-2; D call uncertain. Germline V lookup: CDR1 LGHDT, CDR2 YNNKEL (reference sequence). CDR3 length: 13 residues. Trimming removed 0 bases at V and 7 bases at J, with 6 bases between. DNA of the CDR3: TGTGCCAGCAGCCAAGATTGGGGCGGGGAGCTGTTTTTT. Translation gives CASSQDWGGELFF.

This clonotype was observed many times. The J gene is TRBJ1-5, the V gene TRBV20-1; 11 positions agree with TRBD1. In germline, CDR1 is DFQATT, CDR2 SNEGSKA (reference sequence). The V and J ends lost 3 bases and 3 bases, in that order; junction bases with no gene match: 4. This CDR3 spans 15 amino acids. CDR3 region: CSAREDRGLNQPQHF. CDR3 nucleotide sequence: TGCAGTGCTAGGGAGGACAGGGGGCTCAATCAGCCCCAGCATTTT.

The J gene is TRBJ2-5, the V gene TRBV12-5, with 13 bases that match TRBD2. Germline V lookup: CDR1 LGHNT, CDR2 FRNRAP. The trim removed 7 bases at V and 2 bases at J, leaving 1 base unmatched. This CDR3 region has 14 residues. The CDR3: CASATSGGQETQYF. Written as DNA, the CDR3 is TGTGCTAGTGCGACTAGCGGGGGGCAAGAGACCCAGTACTTC.

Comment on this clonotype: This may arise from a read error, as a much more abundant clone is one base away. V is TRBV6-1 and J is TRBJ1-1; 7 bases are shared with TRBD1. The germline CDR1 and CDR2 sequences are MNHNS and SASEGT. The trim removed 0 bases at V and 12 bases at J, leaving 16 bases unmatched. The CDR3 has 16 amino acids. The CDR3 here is CASSEAVGGAGLESFF. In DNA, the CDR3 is TGTGCCAGCAGTGAAGCGGTAGGGGGCGCAGGTCTCGAATCTTTCTTT.

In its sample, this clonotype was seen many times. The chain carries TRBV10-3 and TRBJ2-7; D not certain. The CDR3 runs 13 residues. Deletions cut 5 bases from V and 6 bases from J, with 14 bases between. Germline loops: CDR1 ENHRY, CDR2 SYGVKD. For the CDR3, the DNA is TGTGCCATCAGTACAACAACTGAAGGCGAGCAGTACTTC. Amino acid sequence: CAISTTTEGEQYF.

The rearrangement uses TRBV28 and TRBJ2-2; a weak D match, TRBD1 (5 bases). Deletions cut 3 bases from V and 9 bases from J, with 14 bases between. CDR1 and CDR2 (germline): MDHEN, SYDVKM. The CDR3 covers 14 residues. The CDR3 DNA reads TGTGCCAGCAGTTTCTACGGTAGGGGTCGGGAGCTGTTTTTT. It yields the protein CASSFYGRGRELFF.

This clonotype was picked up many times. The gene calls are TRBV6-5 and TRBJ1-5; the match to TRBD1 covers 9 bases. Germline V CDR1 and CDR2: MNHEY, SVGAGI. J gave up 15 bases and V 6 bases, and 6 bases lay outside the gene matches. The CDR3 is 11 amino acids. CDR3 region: CASRSGTGMHF. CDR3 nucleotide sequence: TGTGCCAGCAGATCCGGGACAGGGATGCATTTT.

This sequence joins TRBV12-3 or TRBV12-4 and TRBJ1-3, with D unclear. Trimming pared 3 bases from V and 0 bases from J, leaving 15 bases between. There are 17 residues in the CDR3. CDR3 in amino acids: CASSFFVSGTSGNTIYF. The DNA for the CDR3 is TGTGCCAGCAGTTTTTTTGTATCGGGAACCTCTGGAAACACCATATATTTT.

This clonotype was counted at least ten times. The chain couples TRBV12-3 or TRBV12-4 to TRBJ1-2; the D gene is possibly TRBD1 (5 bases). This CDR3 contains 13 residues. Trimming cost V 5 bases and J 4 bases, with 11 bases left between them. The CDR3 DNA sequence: TGTGCCAGCAGTCAACCTGACAGCTATGGCTACACCTTC. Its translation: CASSQPDSYGYTF.

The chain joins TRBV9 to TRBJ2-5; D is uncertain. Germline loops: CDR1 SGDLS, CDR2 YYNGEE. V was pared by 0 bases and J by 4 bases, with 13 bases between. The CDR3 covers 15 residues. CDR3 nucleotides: TGTGCCAGCAGCGTAGCTCCATCACTCGGAGAGACCCAGTACTTC. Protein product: CASSVAPSLGETQYF.

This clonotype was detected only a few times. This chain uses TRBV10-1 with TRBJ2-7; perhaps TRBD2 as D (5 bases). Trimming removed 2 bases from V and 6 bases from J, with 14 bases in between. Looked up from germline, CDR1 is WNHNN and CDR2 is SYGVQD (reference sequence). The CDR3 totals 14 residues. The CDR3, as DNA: TGCGCCAGCAGTGAGGGTCAGGAGGTGAGCGAGCAGTACTTC. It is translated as CASSEGQEVSEQYF.

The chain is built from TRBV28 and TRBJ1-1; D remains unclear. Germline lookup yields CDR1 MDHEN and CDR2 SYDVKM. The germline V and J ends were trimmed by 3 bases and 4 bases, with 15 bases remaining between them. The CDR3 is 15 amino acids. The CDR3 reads CASSFIPYDRTEAFF. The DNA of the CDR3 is TGTGCCAGCAGTTTTATCCCTTACGATCGCACTGAAGCTTTCTTT.

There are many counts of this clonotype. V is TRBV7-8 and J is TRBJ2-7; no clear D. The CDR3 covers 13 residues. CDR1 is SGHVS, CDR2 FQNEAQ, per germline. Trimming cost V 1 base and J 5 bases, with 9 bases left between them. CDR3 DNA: TGTGCCAGCAGCTTAGGTGCTCCAAACGAGCAGTACTTC. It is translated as CASSLGAPNEQYF.

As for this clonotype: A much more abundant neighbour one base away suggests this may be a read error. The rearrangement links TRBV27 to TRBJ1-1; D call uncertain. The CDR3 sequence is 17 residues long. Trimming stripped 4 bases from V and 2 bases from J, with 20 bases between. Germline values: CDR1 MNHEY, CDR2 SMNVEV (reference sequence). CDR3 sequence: CASSSNPPNTENTEAFF. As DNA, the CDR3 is TGTGCCAGCAGTTCCAACCCTCCCAACACTGAAAACACTGAAGCTTTCTTT.

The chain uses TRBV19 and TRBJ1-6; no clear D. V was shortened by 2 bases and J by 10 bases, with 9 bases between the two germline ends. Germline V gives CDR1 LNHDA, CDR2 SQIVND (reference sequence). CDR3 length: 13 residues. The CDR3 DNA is TGTGCCAGTAGTATAACTCCACGGTCACCCCTCCACTTT. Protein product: CASSITPRSPLHF.

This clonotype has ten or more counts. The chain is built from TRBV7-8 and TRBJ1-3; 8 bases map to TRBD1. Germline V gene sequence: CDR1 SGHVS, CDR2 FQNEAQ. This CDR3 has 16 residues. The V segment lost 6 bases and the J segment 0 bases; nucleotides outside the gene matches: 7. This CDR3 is CASSSGQGYSGNTIYF. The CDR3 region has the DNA TGTGCCAGCAGTTCTGGACAGGGTTACTCTGGAAACACCATATATTTT.

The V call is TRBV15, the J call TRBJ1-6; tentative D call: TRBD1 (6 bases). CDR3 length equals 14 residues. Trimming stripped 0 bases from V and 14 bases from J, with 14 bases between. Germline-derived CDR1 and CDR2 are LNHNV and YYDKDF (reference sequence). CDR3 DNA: TGTGCCACCAGCAGAGACAGGGGCCGTGGGGCCCTCCACTTT. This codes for CATSRDRGRGALHF.

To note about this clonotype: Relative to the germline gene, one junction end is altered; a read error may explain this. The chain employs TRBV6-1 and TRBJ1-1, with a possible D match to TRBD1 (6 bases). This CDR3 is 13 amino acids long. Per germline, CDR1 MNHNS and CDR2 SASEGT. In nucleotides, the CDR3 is TGTGCCAGCAGTCAAGTGACAGGAACTGATGCTTTCTTT. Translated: CASSQVTGTDAFF.

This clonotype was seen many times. This CDR3 is CASKGNPGDQPQHF. The CDR3, as DNA: TGTGCCAGCAAGGGCAACCCTGGCGATCAGCCCCAGCATTTT. V usage is TRBV2 and J usage is TRBJ1-5; D unresolved. CDR3 length equals 14 residues. The germline V gene has CDR1 SNHLY and CDR2 FYNNEI. V lost 7 bases and J lost 5, with 15 bases in between.

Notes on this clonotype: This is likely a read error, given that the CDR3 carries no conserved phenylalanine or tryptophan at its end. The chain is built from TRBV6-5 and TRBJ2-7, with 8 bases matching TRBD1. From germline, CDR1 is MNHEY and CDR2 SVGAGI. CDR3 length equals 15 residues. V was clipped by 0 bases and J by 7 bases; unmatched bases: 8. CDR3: CASSYSMQGAREQYY. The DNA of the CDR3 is TGTGCCAGCAGTTACTCTATGCAGGGGGCAAGGGAGCAGTACTAC.

CDR3 nucleotide sequence: TGTGCCAGCAGTTTACAGGGGATTAGGACTGAAGCTTTCTTT. Protein product: CASSLQGIRTEAFF. The genes are TRBV12-3 or TRBV12-4 and TRBJ1-1; perhaps TRBD1 as D (6 bases). There are 14 residues in the CDR3. V was clipped by 2 bases and J by 5 bases, with 12 bases between them.

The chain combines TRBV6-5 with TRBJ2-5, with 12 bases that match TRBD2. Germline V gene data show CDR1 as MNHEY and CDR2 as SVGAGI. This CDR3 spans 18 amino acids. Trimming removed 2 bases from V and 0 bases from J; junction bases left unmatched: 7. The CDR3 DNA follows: TGTGCCAGCAGTTACCTCAGACTAGCGGGAGAGTACCAAGAGACCCAGTACTTC. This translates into CASSYLRLAGEYQETQYF.

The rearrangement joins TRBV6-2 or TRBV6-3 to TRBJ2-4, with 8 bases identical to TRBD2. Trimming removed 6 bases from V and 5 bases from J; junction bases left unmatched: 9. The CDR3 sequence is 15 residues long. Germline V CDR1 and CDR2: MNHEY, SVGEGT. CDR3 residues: CASRNQGLAENIQYF. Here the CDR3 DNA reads TGTGCCAGCAGAAATCAAGGACTAGCTGAAAACATTCAGTACTTC.

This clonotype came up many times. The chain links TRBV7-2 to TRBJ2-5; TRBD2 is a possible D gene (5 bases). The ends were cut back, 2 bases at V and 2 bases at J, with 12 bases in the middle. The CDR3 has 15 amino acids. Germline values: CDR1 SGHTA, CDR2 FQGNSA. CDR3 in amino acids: CASSLQVGSQETQYF. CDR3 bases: TGTGCCAGCAGCTTACAGGTTGGGAGTCAAGAGACCCAGTACTTC.

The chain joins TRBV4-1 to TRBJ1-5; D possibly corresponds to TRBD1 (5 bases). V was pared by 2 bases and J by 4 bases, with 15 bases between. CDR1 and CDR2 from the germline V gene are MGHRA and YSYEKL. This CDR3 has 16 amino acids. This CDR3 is CASSQRVRGINQPQHF. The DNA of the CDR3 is TGCGCCAGCAGCCAACGGGTGCGGGGGATTAATCAGCCCCAGCATTTT.

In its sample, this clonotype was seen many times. This CDR3 reads CASGPTGRVTGELFF. The CDR3 DNA reads TGTGCCAGCGGTCCGACAGGGCGGGTGACCGGGGAGCTGTTTTTT. J is TRBJ2-2 and V is TRBV6-1, with 7 positions matching TRBD1. Unmatched junction bases numbered 11, after V lost 8 bases and J lost 5 bases. The CDR3 spans 15 residues. Germline loops: CDR1 MNHNS, CDR2 SASEGT.